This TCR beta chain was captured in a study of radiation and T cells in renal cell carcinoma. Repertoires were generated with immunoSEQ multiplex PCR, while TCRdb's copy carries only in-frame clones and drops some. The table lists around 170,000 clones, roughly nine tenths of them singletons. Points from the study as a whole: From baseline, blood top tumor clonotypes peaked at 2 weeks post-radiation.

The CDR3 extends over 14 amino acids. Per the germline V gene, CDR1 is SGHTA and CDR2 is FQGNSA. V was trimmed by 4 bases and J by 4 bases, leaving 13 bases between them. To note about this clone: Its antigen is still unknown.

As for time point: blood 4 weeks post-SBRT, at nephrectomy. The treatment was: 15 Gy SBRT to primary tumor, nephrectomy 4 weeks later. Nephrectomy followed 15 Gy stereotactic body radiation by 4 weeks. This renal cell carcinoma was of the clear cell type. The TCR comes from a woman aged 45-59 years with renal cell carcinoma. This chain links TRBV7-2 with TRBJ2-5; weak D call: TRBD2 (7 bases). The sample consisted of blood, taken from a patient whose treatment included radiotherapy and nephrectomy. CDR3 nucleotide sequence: TGTGCCAGCAGCTGGGGGGGGCGAGGAGAGACCCAGTACTTC. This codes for CASSWGGRGETQYF.